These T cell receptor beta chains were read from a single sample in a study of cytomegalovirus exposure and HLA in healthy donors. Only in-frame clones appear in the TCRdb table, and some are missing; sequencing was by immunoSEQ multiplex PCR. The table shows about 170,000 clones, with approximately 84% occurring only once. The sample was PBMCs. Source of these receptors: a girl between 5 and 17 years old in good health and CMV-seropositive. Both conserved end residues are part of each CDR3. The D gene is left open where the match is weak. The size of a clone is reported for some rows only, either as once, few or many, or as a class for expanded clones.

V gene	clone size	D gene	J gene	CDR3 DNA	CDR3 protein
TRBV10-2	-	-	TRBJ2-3	TGCGCCAGCACCCAAGGCGGGGACCTTGGCACAGATACGCAGTATTTT	CASTQGGDLGTDTQYF
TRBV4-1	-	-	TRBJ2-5	TGCGCCAGCAGCCGAGGGCAGCAAGAGACCCAGTACTTC	CASSRGQQETQYF
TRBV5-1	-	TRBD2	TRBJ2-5	TGCGCCAGCAGCTTGACTAGCGGAAAAGAGACCCAGTACTTC	CASSLTSGKETQYF
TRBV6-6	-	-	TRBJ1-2	TGTGCCAGCAGCCCCCCCGGTCGGTCTGGCTACACCTTC	CASSPPGRSGYTF
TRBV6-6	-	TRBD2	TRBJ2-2	TGTGCCAGCAGTTCGAGGGACTATACAAACACCGGGGAGCTGTTTTTT	CASSSRDYTNTGELFF
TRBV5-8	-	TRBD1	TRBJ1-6	TGTGCCAGCAGCCAAACAGGGACAGTCTCAATTGATTCACCCCTCCACTTT	CASSQTGTVSIDSPLHF
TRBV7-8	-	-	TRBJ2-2	TGTGCCAGCAGTACCCGCCCTCCCCCGGCCGGGGAGCTGTTTTTT	CASSTRPPPAGELFF
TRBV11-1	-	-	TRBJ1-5	TGTGCCAGCAGCTTAAAAGGGGGTCGAGGGAGAGGAAATCAGCCCCAGCATTTT	CASSLKGGRGRGNQPQHF
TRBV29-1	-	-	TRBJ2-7	TGCAGCGTTGTACAGAGACGCGAGCAGTACTTC	CSVVQRREQYF
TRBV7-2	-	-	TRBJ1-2	TGTGCCAGCAGCTTAGGGGCAGGCGCGGGCTATGGCTACACCTTC	CASSLGAGAGYGYTF
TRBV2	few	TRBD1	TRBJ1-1	TGTGCCAGCATCGACAGGGGGCGACGAGCTTTCTTT	CASIDRGRRAFF
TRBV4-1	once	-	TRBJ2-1	TGCGCCAGCAGCCAAGATTCGGGGCGGGGCAATGAGCAGTTCTTC	CASSQDSGRGNEQFF
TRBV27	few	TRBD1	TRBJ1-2	TGTGCCAGCAGTTCCAGGGGGATTAACTATGGCTACACCTTC	CASSSRGINYGYTF
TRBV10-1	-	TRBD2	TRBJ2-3	TGCGCCAGCAGCCTCCGGAGGTCGGGGGGGCCAGATACGCAGTATTTT	CASSLRRSGGPDTQYF
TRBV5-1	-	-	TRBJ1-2	TGCGCCAGCAGGCTGTCGATCCAGGGCTGGAATGGCTACACCTTC	CASRLSIQGWNGYTF
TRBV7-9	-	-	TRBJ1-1	TGTGCCAGCAGCTTACCCCGAGGGACTGAAGCTTTCTTT	CASSLPRGTEAFF
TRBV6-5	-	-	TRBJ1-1	TGTGCCAGCAGTTCCCCGAGGGCCTTAGGAGCTTTCTTT	CASSSPRALGAFF
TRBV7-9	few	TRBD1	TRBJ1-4	TGTGCCAGCAGCAGCCGACAGGGCACTAATGAAAAACTGTTTTTT	CASSSRQGTNEKLFF
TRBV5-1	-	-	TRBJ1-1	TGCGCCAGCAGCTTGATCGGACAGAGGAACACTGAAGCTTTCTTT	CASSLIGQRNTEAFF
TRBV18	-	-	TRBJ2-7	TGTGCCAGCTCACCTACCCGCAGTTACGAGCAGTACTTC	CASSPTRSYEQYF
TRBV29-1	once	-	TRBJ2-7	TGCAGCGTTGAAGGCCCCGGGACACATAGCACCTACGAGCAGTACTTC	CSVEGPGTHSTYEQYF
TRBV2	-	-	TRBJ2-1	TGTGCCAGCAGTGAAATGGCGGTTAATGAGCAGTTCTTC	CASSEMAVNEQFF
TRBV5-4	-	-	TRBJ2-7	TGTGCCAGCAGCTTGTACTCGCCCTCCTACGAGCAGTACTTC	CASSLYSPSYEQYF
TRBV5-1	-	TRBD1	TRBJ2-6	TGCGCCAGCGAGGACAGGGCTGGGGCCAACGTCCTGACTTTC	CASEDRAGANVLTF
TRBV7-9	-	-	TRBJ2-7	TGTGCCAGCAGCTTCGGGGGGCTTGAGGCTCGCGAGCAGTACTTC	CASSFGGLEAREQYF
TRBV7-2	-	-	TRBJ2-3	TGTGCCAGCAGCTTAGCCTGGAGCGGGTCAACTAGCACAGATACGCAGTATTTT	CASSLAWSGSTSTDTQYF
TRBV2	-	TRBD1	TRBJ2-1	TGTGCCAGCAGTGAAGGCAGGGGGCGCTTCATTCACAATGAGCAGTTCTTC	CASSEGRGRFIHNEQFF
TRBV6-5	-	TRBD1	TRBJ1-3	TGTGCCAGCAGTTACTTGGGACAGGGACACACCATATATTTT	CASSYLGQGHTIYF
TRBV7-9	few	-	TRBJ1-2	TGTGCCAGCAGCTTAGCCAGGGAAGGAGTGCGAGACGGTAATTATGGCTACACCTTC	CASSLAREGVRDGNYGYTF
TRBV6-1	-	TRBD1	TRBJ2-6	TGTGCCAGCAGTGAAGCGAGGACAGGGGCTGGGGCCAACGTCCTGACTTTC	CASSEARTGAGANVLTF
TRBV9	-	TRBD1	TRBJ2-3	TGTGCCAGCAGCCGGACCGGGGGACAGGGAGTAGGGTCGGATACGCAGTATTTT	CASSRTGGQGVGSDTQYF
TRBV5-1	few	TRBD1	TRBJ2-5	TGCGCCAGCAGTTCCGGGACAGGGCGAGAGACCCAGTACTTC	CASSSGTGRETQYF
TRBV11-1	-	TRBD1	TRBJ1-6	TGTGCCAGCAGCCGGGGACAGTGGGGCCATTCGGAGACACCCCTCCACTTT	CASSRGQWGHSETPLHF
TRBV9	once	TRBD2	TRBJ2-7	TGTGCCAGCAGCGTAGGACGGACTAGCAGGGCCTCCGAGCAGTACTTC	CASSVGRTSRASEQYF
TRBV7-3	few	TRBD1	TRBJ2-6	TGTGCCAGCAGCTTAATCGCAGGGGGCAGTGGGGCCAACGTCCTGACTTTC	CASSLIAGGSGANVLTF
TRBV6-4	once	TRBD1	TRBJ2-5	TGTGCCAGCAGGAGACAGGGGATCGAGACCCAGTACTTC	CASRRQGIETQYF
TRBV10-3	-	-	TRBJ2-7	TGTGCCGGCAGGGGCGACTCGAGCTCCTACGAGCAGTACTTC	CAGRGDSSSYEQYF
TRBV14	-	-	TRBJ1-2	TGTGCCAGCAGCGACGATAGCAGGGATCGGAATGGCTACACCTTC	CASSDDSRDRNGYTF
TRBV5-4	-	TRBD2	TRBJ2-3	TGTGCCAGCAGCTTGGGGACTAGCGGCACAGATACGCAGTATTTT	CASSLGTSGTDTQYF
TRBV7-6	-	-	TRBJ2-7	TGTGCCAGCAGCTTTGACGTTTTAGGGGGAAGCTCCTACGAGCAGTACTTC	CASSFDVLGGSSYEQYF
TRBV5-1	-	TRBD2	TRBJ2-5	TGCGCTAGCTCGACTGGACTAGCGGGGGCCACGTACCAAGAGACCCAGTACTTC	CASSTGLAGATYQETQYF
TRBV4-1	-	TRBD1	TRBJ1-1	TGCGCCAGCAGCCGACTGCCCTCAGGGGGATGGACTGAAGCTTTCTTT	CASSRLPSGGWTEAFF
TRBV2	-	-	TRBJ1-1	TGTGCCAGCATCCCGGAGAGTCCGGGAGCTTTCTTT	CASIPESPGAFF
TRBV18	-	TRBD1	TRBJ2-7	TGTGCCAGCTCACCACCCACAGGGGAGTGGAACGAGCAGTACTTC	CASSPPTGEWNEQYF
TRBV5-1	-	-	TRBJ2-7	TGCGCCAGCAGCTCACGAGGCCAGGGTGCCTACGAGCAGTACTTC	CASSSRGQGAYEQYF
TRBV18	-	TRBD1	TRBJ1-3	TGTGCCAGCTCACCCACAGGGGGCTCCTCTGGAAACACCATATATTTT	CASSPTGGSSGNTIYF
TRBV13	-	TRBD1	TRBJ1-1	TGTGCCAGCAGCTCAGGACTAGACAGGGGGCAAGCTTTCTTT	CASSSGLDRGQAFF
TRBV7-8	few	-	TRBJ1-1	TGTGCCAGCAGCTTAGCACAGAACACTGAAGCTTTCTTT	CASSLAQNTEAFF
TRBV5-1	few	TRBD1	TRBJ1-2	TGCGCCAGCAGCTCCGGGACAGGGGCTTATGGCTACACCTTC	CASSSGTGAYGYTF
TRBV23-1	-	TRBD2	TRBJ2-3	TGCGCCAGCGAATTAGCGGGGCCTGGCACAGATACGCAGTATTTT	CASELAGPGTDTQYF
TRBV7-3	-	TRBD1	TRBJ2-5	TGTGCCAGCAGCTTAGAGTCTGACAGGGGTCCCAGAGAGACCCAGTACTTC	CASSLESDRGPRETQYF
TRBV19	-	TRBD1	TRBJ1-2	TGTGCCAGTAGTCGACAGGGATCGTCGAACTATGGCTACACCTTC	CASSRQGSSNYGYTF